This T cell receptor (beta chain) was profiled in a study of blood T cell repertoires in COVID-19. Study background: Donors in the United States, Italy and Spain gave samples during acute or convalescent COVID-19. PBMCs, B-cell-depleted T cells, or T cells provided the cDNA or gDNA that made up the material.

The germline V gene encodes CDR1 SGHRS and CDR2 YFSETQ. This CDR3 spans 13 amino acids. V gave up 3 bases and J gave up 4 bases, with 10 bases separating them. In the authors' methods: Amplification from reference gene primers served as the basis for estimated nucleated cell counts. Generated by immunoSEQ multiplex PCR, the TCRdb table keeps only in-frame clones and is missing some. That table gives V, J and clone size, and the DNA gave D and trimming. Of some 370,000 clones listed, roughly 90% are singletons. Sequenced material: peripheral blood. The gene calls are TRBV5-1 and TRBJ2-5, with D perhaps matching TRBD2 (6 bases). This receptor was identified in a man in his forties with acute or convalescent COVID-19. The CDR3 here is CASSSGRGETQYF. CDR3 coding DNA: TGCGCCAGCAGCTCGGGGCGGGGAGAGACCCAGTACTTC.